Given below is one T cell receptor beta chain in context. The target antigen is unknown. Tumor samples were obtained before definitive surgery or chemotherapy. The source of the sample is a study of high-grade serous ovarian cancer treatment subgroups. In the study overall: Samples averaged around 14,000 reads and approximately 7,000 unique TCR beta rearrangements.

General study points: TCR clonal relatedness correlated positively with neoantigen level. Repertoire similarity ranged roughly 0.1 to 0.85 between tumors of one patient.

Sequencing used immunoSEQ multiplex PCR; TCRdb keeps in-frame clones, though not all of them. The data contain thousands of clones, under 85% of them singletons. V lost 6 bases and J 5 bases, leaving 8 bases between the germline ends. This CDR3 is built from 11 residues. Germline CDR1 SQVTM, CDR2 ANQGSEA. Sequencing was done on a sample of tumor tissue. This chain links TRBV29-1 with TRBJ1-3; D remains unclear. The origin of this receptor is a human donor with high-grade serous ovarian cancer. The CDR3 coding sequence is TGCAGCGTACTAACCAGAAACACCATATATTTT. The encoded protein is CSVLTRNTIYF.